Listed here are 32 T cell receptor beta chains from one sample, sequenced in a study of T cell repertoires in ileal Crohn's disease. This table comes from immunoSEQ multiplex PCR, and its TCRdb copy is limited to in-frame clones, with some not included. The table has about 14,000 clones, 75% to 80% seen once; the top ten hold 4% to 5%. The sequenced material came from ileal tissue. The receptors were gathered from an adult with Crohn's disease.

The chain joins TRBV29-1 to TRBJ2-5; 9 bases agree with TRBD1. CDR3 length: 14 residues. Germline V gene data show CDR1 as SQVTM and CDR2 as ANQGSEA. With V trimmed by 5 bases and J by 5 bases, 9 bases remained unmatched. The CDR3 reads CSVTGQGPQETQYF. The CDR3 DNA is TGCAGCGTTACTGGACAGGGGCCACAGGAGACCCAGTACTTC.

CDR3 sequence: CASILFRTYNSPLHF. In nucleotides, the CDR3 is TGTGCCAGCATACTTTTTCGGACTTATAATTCACCCCTCCACTTT. The chain joins TRBV9 to TRBJ1-6; D unclear. The length of the CDR3 is 15 residues. V was shortened by 6 bases and J by 4 bases, with 14 bases between the two germline ends. CDR1 is SGDLS and CDR2 is YYNGEE in the germline V gene.

This chain uses TRBV25-1 with TRBJ2-5; weak D call: TRBD2 (5 bases). Trimming stripped 4 bases from V and 5 bases from J, with 14 bases between. The V gene's germline CDR1 is MGHDK and CDR2 SYGVNS. The CDR3 is 14 residues long. DNA of the CDR3: TGTGCCAGCAGTGCCCCTCTGACGGGGGAGACCCAGTACTTC. Protein: CASSAPLTGETQYF.

This chain uses TRBV6-1 with TRBJ2-1; 11 nucleotides agree with TRBD1. The V and J ends lost 6 bases and 8 bases, in that order; junction bases with no gene match: 6. The CDR3 sequence is 14 residues long. Germline V gene data show CDR1 as MNHNS and CDR2 as SASEGT. The CDR3, as DNA: TGTGCCAGCAGGGACAGGGGGCGTTCGGATGAGCAGTTCTTC. Translation: CASRDRGRSDEQFF.

V gene TRBV11-2 combines with J gene TRBJ2-4, with TRBD2 identical over 9 bases. The CDR3 length is 17 residues. J lost 0 bases, V lost 4 bases, and 7 bases had no gene match. The V gene's germline CDR1 is SGHAT and CDR2 FQNNGV. The CDR3 DNA reads as TGTGCCAGCAGCTCCCGGGGCGGGGGGGTAGCCAAAAACATTCAGTACTTC. Its protein is CASSSRGGGVAKNIQYF.

The gene calls are TRBV5-1 and TRBJ2-1; D is perhaps TRBD2 (6 bases). Germline loops: CDR1 SGHRS, CDR2 YFSETQ. The V end was cut by 7 bases, the J end by 9 bases, with 20 bases between. The CDR3 sequence is 14 residues long. CDR3 sequence (DNA): TGCGCCAGCTTTCGGGACTTTCGACTTGGTGAGCAGTTCTTC. Translated: CASFRDFRLGEQFF. Full variable domain (rest looked up from reference TRBV5-1 and TRBJ2-1): KAGVTQTPRYLIKTRGQQVTLSCSPISGHRSVSWYQQTPGQGLQFLFEYFSETQRNKGNFPGRFSGRQFSNSRSEMNVSTLELGDSALYLCASFRDFRLGEQFFGPGTRLTVL.

This clone was observed a handful of times. This sequence joins TRBV7-8 and TRBJ2-7; 8 nucleotides agree with TRBD1. Per germline, CDR1 SGHVS and CDR2 FQNEAQ. The CDR3 extends over 17 amino acids. V gave up 5 bases and J gave up 3 bases; unmatched junction bases: 15. In nucleotides, the CDR3 is TGTGCCAGCAGCGCAGCTTTTGGACAGGGAAAGATCTACGAGCAGTACTTC. This codes for CASSAAFGQGKIYEQYF.

CDR3 bases: TGTGCCTGGAGCCGGGGATACACTGAAGCTTTCTTT. Protein: CAWSRGYTEAFF. This rearrangement joins TRBV30 to TRBJ1-1, with D unresolved. Germline V lookup: CDR1 GTSNPN, CDR2 SVGIG (reference sequence). CDR3 length: 12 residues. V gave up 3 bases and J gave up 3 bases, with 8 bases separating them.

The chain has TRBV4-2 and TRBJ2-1; D unclear. The V end lost 0 bases, the J end lost 4 bases, and 7 bases lay between the germline ends. The CDR3 extends over 14 amino acids. CDR1 LGHNA and CDR2 YNFKEQ come from the germline V gene. The CDR3 DNA reads TGTGCCAGCAGCCAAGATGTCAGTTACAATGAGCAGTTCTTC. Translation gives CASSQDVSYNEQFF.

This chain links TRBV7-2 with TRBJ2-1, with 7 nucleotides matching TRBD1. This CDR3 has 13 residues. Germline CDR1 is SGHTA and CDR2 is FQGNSA. The V segment lost 5 bases and the J segment 7 bases; nucleotides outside the gene matches: 5. The CDR3 bases are TGTGCCAGCAGCCGAGACAGGGTAAATGAGCAGTTCTTC. Translated, it gives CASSRDRVNEQFF.

The rearrangement uses TRBV14 and TRBJ2-2, with TRBD2 matching 8 bases. CDR3 size: 15 residues. Germline trimming cut 4 bases from V and 6 bases from J; bases unmatched to any gene: 7. The germline V gene has CDR1 SGHDN and CDR2 FVKESK. The DNA for the CDR3 is TGTGCCAGCAGCCCAGTTCTAGCGGGCTCCGGGGAGCTGTTTTTT. It translates to CASSPVLAGSGELFF.

This clone appeared a single time. This chain joins TRBV7-6 and TRBJ2-3, with 9 nucleotides matching TRBD1. V shed 1 base, J shed 1 base, and the junction held 3 bases outside the gene matches. The germline gives CDR1 SGHVS, CDR2 FNYEAQ. The CDR3 contains 16 residues. The CDR3 region has the DNA TGTGCCAGCAGCTTAGTTAGGACAGGGGGCACAGATACGCAGTATTTT. Protein sequence: CASSLVRTGGTDTQYF.

This chain links TRBV5-1 with TRBJ2-1, with 9 bases aligning to TRBD1. This CDR3 comprises 16 residues. Germline values: CDR1 SGHRS, CDR2 YFSETQ. V was pared by 7 bases and J by 5 bases, with 13 bases of the junction left unmatched. This CDR3 is CASAQGGTGTHNEQFF. CDR3 coding DNA: TGCGCCAGCGCCCAAGGGGGGACAGGGACCCACAATGAGCAGTTCTTC.

This sequence joins TRBV6-5 and TRBJ1-2; D uncertain. V was trimmed by 6 bases and J by 6 bases, leaving 14 bases between them. The CDR3 has 13 residues. CDR1 MNHEY and CDR2 SVGAGI come from the germline V gene. CDR3 nucleotide sequence: TGTGCCAGCAGACCTTACACAGTGGATGGCTACACCTTC. As protein: CASRPYTVDGYTF.

The chain uses TRBV28 and TRBJ2-5; no clear D gene. The CDR3 runs 13 residues. In germline, CDR1 is MDHEN, CDR2 SYDVKM. As DNA, the CDR3 is TGTGCTCCCCAAAGACTCTACCAAGAGACCCAGTACTTC. This sequence encodes CAPQRLYQETQYF.

The chain links TRBV4-1 to TRBJ2-7, with 12 bases identical to TRBD1. Germline values: CDR1 MGHRA, CDR2 YSYEKL. With V trimmed by 8 bases and J by 5 bases, 10 bases remained unmatched. The CDR3 has 15 amino acids. CDR3: CASARDRGRVDEQYF. CDR3 DNA sequence: TGCGCCAGCGCCCGGGACAGGGGGCGCGTCGACGAGCAGTACTTC.

V usage is TRBV28 and J usage is TRBJ2-5, with 14 bases identical to TRBD2. Germline V gives CDR1 MDHEN, CDR2 SYDVKM. The CDR3 length is 18 residues. V was clipped by 3 bases and J by 0 bases; unmatched bases: 6. CDR3 coding DNA: TGTGCCAGCAGTTTCCCCGGGGGACTAGCGGGGGACCAAGAGACCCAGTACTTC. Its protein product is CASSFPGGLAGDQETQYF.

CDR3 sequence (DNA): TGCGCCAGCTCCGACGGACAGGTGGTCTACGAGCAGTACTTC. Its translation: CASSDGQVVYEQYF. This chain joins TRBV5-1 and TRBJ2-7; 7 nucleotides match TRBD1. With 7 bases clipped from V and 3 bases from J, the junction kept 10 bases outside the gene matches. This CDR3 contains 14 residues. Per germline, CDR1 SGHRS and CDR2 YFSETQ.

The chain employs TRBV29-1 and TRBJ1-1; no reliable D call. The CDR3 runs to 13 residues. CDR1 SQVTM and CDR2 ANQGSEA come from the germline V gene. Trimming removed 7 bases at V and 5 bases at J, with 17 bases between. The CDR3 DNA follows: TGCAGCGCCGAGGGTCCGCAACGGACTGAAGCTTTCTTT. This encodes CSAEGPQRTEAFF.

The V gene is TRBV6-5, the J gene TRBJ2-5; perhaps TRBD1 as D (6 bases). This CDR3 has 13 amino acids. V lost 7 bases and J lost 5, with 14 bases in between. Germline V gene sequence: CDR1 MNHEY, CDR2 SVGAGI. CDR3 nucleotide sequence: TGTGCCAGCAAGAGGGCAGGGGTTGAGACCCAGTACTTC. Amino acid sequence: CASKRAGVETQYF.

This clone was found once. The chain joins TRBV6-1 to TRBJ1-1; no clear D gene. V was cut by 10 bases and J by 10 bases, with 16 bases left in between. Germline loops: CDR1 MNHNS, CDR2 SASEGT. The CDR3 extends over 11 amino acids. CDR3 sequence: CATRLERAAFF. CDR3 sequence (DNA): TGTGCCACCCGACTTGAGCGGGCAGCTTTCTTT.

The table lists this clone with a count of one. V gene TRBV5-1 combines with J gene TRBJ1-1, with 8 nucleotides matching TRBD1. J was trimmed by 4 bases and V by 0 bases; bases with no gene match: 5. The CDR3 is 15 residues long. Germline CDR1 is SGHRS and CDR2 is YFSETQ. CDR3 in DNA: TGCGCCAGCAGCTTGGTTCCAGGGGGCCTCACTGAAGCTTTCTTT. Its protein product is CASSLVPGGLTEAFF.

The chain has TRBV2 and TRBJ2-1; D is unresolved. V was cut by 6 bases and J by 6 bases, with 15 bases left in between. The CDR3 spans 14 residues. From germline, CDR1 is SNHLY and CDR2 FYNNEI. The CDR3 reads CASSARVLGNEQFF. CDR3 sequence (DNA): TGTGCCAGCAGCGCTCGGGTATTGGGCAATGAGCAGTTCTTC.

This clone appeared a few times. The chain employs TRBV9 and TRBJ2-1; TRBD2 aligns across 12 bases. Germline V gives CDR1 SGDLS, CDR2 YYNGEE. This CDR3 contains 16 residues. Unmatched junction bases numbered 3, after V lost 0 bases and J lost 5 bases. CDR3 sequence: CASSVGTSGEDNEQFF. In nucleotides, the CDR3 is TGTGCCAGCAGCGTAGGGACTAGCGGGGAGGACAATGAGCAGTTCTTC.

The V call is TRBV2, the J call TRBJ1-5; D call uncertain. The CDR3 totals 15 residues. Germline CDR1 SNHLY, CDR2 FYNNEI. With 6 bases removed from V and 0 bases from J, the gap between germline ends came to 12 bases. CDR3 in DNA: TGTGCCAGCAGGACGGAGCTACATAGCAATCAGCCCCAGCATTTT. Translating gives CASRTELHSNQPQHF. The full variable domain, completed using reference TRBV2 and TRBJ1-5, is EPEVTQTPSHQVTQMGQEVILRCVPISNHLYFYWYRQILGQKVEFLVSFYNNEISEKSEIFDDQFSVERPDGSNFTLKIRSTKLEDSAMYFCASRTELHSNQPQHFGDGTRLSIL.

This chain joins TRBV2 and TRBJ1-2; no firm D call. Germline-derived CDR1 and CDR2 are SNHLY and FYNNEI. Trimming shortened V by 4 bases and J by 3 bases, and 9 bases separated the two germline ends. This CDR3 has 13 amino acids. CDR3 in DNA: TGTGCCAGCAGTGCTGGCATCGACTATGGCTACACCTTC. Translation gives CASSAGIDYGYTF. Complete variable domain (other parts from reference TRBV2 and TRBJ1-2): EPEVTQTPSHQVTQMGQEVILRCVPISNHLYFYWYRQILGQKVEFLVSFYNNEISEKSEIFDDQFSVERPDGSNFTLKIRSTKLEDSAMYFCASSAGIDYGYTFGSGTRLTVV.

The chain carries TRBV30 and TRBJ1-6; TRBD1 is a possible D gene (5 bases). This CDR3 is built from 12 residues. Germline CDR1 and CDR2: GTSNPN and SVGIG (reference sequence). V was clipped by 4 bases and J by 8 bases, with 9 bases between them. The DNA for the CDR3 is TGTGCCTGGAAGGGGTACGATTCACCCCTCCACTTT. Encoded protein: CAWKGYDSPLHF.

V is TRBV18 and J is TRBJ1-5; TRBD1 agrees at 7 bases. Germline V CDR1 and CDR2: KGHSH, LQKENI. This CDR3 spans 16 amino acids. V shed 5 bases and J 2 bases; nucleotides not matched to a gene: 9. CDR3 bases: TGTGCCAGCTCATCGTTTGCTGGACAGGGCAATCAGCCCCAGCATTTT. It translates to CASSSFAGQGNQPQHF.

The V call is TRBV12-5, the J call TRBJ2-2, with TRBD1 matching 9 bases. The J segment lost 6 bases and the V segment lost 7 bases, leaving 6 bases of the junction unmatched. CDR3 length equals 14 residues. CDR1 and CDR2 from the germline V gene are LGHNT and FRNRAP. The CDR3: CASAGTGGPGELFF. CDR3 bases: TGTGCTAGTGCCGGAACAGGGGGCCCCGGGGAGCTGTTTTTT.

This chain joins TRBV6-5 and TRBJ2-2, with no clear D. The CDR3 is made up of 12 amino acids. Germline V CDR1 and CDR2: MNHEY, SVGAGI. Trimming shortened V by 4 bases and J by 11 bases, and 11 bases separated the two germline ends. In DNA, the CDR3 is TGTGCCAGCAGTTCGCCTAGAAGTGAGCTGTTTTTT. Protein product: CASSSPRSELFF.

V is TRBV5-4 and J is TRBJ2-7, with D perhaps matching TRBD1 (6 bases). Trimming took 3 bases from V and 9 from J, leaving 16 bases between them. The CDR3 consists of 13 residues. CDR1 and CDR2 (germline): SGHNT, YYREEE (reference sequence). CDR3 sequence: CASSSETGLGQYF. The CDR3 DNA reads TGTGCCAGCAGCTCGGAGACAGGCCTAGGGCAGTACTTC.

This chain uses TRBV5-1 with TRBJ2-2, with a tentative D call TRBD1 (6 bases). The CDR3 extends over 15 amino acids. CDR1 SGHRS and CDR2 YFSETQ come from the germline V gene. The V and J ends lost 2 bases and 2 bases respectively, with 10 bases between them. CDR3 coding DNA: TGCGCCAGCAGCTTCCGGACAGATAACACCGGGGAGCTGTTTTTT. It is translated as CASSFRTDNTGELFF.